Described below is a single T cell receptor beta chain sequence and its context. V lost 1 base to trimming and J lost 4 bases; unmatched junction nucleotides: 3. The CDR3 runs to 14 residues. Germline values: CDR1 SGHRS, CDR2 YFSETQ. This sample is part of a study of cytomegalovirus exposure and HLA in healthy donors. PCR primers comprised 60 Vbeta and 13 Jbeta primers. Per the original methods: There were about 80 million unique TCR beta chains by a later count, and approximately 11 million of them were shared. Clones were read by immunoSEQ multiplex PCR, and TCRdb kept only the in-frame ones, dropping some. V, J and clone size are those of that table, while D and trimming were read from the DNA. This sample has about 200,000 clones; around 84% occur once, and the top ten carry around 3.6%.

Material for sequencing was PBMCs. The origin of this receptor is a man in his forties or fifties in good health and CMV-seropositive. The rearrangement links TRBV5-1 to TRBJ1-2; TRBD1 matches 8 bases. Here the CDR3 reads CASSLSDRGYGYTF. DNA of the CDR3: TGCGCCAGCAGCTTGTCAGACAGGGGCTATGGCTACACCTTC.